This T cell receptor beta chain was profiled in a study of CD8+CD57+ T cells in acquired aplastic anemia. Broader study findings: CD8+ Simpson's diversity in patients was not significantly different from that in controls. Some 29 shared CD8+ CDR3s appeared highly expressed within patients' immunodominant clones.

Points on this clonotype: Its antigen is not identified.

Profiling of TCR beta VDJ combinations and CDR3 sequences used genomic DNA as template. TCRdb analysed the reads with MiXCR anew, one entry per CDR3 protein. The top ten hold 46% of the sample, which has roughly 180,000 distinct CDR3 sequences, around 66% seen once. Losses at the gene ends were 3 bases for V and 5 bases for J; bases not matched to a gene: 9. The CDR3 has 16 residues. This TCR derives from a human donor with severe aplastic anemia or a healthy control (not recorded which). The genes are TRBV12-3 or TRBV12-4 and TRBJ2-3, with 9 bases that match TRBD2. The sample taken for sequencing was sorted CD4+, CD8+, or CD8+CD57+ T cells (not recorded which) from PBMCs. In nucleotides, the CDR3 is TGTGCCAGCAGTTTCGCGAGCGGGGGGTTCAGAGATACGCAGTATTTT. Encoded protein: CASSFASGGFRDTQYF.